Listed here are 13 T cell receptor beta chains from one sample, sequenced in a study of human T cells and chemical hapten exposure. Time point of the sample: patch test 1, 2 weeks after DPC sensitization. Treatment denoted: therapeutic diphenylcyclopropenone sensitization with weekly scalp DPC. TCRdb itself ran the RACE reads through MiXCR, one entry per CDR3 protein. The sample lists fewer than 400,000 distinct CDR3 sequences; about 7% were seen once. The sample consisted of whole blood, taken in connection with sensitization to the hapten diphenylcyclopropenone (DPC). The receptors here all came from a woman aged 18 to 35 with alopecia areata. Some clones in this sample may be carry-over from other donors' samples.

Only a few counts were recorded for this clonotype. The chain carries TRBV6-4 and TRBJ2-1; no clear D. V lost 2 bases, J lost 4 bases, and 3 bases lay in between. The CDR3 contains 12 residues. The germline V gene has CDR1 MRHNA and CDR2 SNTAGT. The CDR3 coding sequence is TGTGCCAGCAGTGACGGGTACAATGAGCAGTTCTTC. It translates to CASSDGYNEQFF.

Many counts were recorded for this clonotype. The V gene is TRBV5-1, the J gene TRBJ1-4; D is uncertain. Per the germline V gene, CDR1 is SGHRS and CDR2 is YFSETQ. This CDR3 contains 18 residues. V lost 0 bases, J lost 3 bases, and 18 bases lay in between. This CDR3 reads CASSLDHRWETSNEKLFF. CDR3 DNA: TGCGCCAGCAGCTTGGATCACCGCTGGGAAACCTCTAATGAAAAACTGTTTTTT.

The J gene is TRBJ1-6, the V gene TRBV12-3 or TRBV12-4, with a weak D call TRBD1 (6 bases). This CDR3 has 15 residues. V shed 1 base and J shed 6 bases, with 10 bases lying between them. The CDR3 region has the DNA TGTGCCAGCAGTTTAGGGGCAGGGGCTAATTCACCCCTCCACTTT. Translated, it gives CASSLGAGANSPLHF.

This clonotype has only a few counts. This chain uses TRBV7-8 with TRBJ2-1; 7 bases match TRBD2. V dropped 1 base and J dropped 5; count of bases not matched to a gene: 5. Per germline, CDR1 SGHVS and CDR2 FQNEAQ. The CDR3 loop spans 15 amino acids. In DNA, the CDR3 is TGTGCCAGCAGCTTAGGCCCGGGACTAAACAATGAGCAGTTCTTC. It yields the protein CASSLGPGLNNEQFF. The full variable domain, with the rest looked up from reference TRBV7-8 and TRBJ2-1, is GAGVSQSPRYKVAKRGQDVALRCDPISGHVSLFWYQQALGQGPEFLTYFQNEAQLDKSGLPSDRFFAERPEGSVSTLKIQRTQQEDSAVYLCASSLGPGLNNEQFFGPGTRLTVL.

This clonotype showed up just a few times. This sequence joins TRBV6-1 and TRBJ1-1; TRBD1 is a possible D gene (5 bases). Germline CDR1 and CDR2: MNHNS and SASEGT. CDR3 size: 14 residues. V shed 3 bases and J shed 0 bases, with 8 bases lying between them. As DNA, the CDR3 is TGTGCCAGCAGTGAGACAGTCTTGAACACTGAAGCTTTCTTT. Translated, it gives CASSETVLNTEAFF.

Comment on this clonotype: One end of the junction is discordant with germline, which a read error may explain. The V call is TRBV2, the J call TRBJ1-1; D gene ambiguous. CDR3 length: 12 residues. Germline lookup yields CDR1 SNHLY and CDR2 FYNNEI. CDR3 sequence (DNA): TGTGCCAGCACCGGCGAGAACACTAAAGCTTTCTTT. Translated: CASTGENTKAFF.

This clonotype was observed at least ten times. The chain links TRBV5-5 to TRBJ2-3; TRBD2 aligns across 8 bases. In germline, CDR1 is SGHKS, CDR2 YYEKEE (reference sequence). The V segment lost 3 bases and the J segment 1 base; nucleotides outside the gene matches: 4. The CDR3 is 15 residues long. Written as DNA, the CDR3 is TGTGCCAGCAGCTCTTCGACTAGCGGCACAGATACGCAGTATTTT. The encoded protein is CASSSSTSGTDTQYF.

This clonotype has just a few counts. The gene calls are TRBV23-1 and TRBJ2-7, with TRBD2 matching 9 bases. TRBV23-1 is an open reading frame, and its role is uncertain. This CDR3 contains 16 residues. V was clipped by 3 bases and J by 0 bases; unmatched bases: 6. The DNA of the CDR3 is TGCGCCAGCAGTCATGGGCTAGCGGGGAGCTCCTACGAGCAGTACTTC. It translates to CASSHGLAGSSYEQYF.

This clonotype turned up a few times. The CDR3 loop is CASSPDWQNTEAFF. The CDR3 DNA follows: TGTGCCAGCAGCCCGGACTGGCAGAACACTGAAGCTTTCTTT. V usage is TRBV2 and J usage is TRBJ1-1; no firm D call. Trimming removed 6 bases from V and 1 base from J, with 12 bases in between. The germline CDR1 and CDR2 sequences are SNHLY and FYNNEI. The CDR3 covers 14 residues.

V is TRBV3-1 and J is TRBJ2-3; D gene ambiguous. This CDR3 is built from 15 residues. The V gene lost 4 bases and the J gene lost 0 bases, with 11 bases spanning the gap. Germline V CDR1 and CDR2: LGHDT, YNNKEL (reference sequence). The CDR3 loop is CASSRSLTSTDTQYF. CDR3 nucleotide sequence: TGTGCCAGCAGCCGCTCACTGACTAGCACAGATACGCAGTATTTT.

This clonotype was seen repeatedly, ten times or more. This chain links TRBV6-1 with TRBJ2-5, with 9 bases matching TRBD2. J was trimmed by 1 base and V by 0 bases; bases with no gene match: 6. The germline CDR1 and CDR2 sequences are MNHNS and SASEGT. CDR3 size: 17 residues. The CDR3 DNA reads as TGTGCCAGCAGTGAAGCTCCCCTAGCGGGGTCCCAAGAGACCCAGTACTTC. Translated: CASSEAPLAGSQETQYF.

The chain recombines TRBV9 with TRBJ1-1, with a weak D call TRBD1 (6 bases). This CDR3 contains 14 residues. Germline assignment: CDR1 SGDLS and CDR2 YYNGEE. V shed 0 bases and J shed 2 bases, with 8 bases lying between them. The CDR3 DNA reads TGTGCCAGCAGCGTAGGGACAGCCAACACTGAAGCTTTCTTT. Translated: CASSVGTANTEAFF.

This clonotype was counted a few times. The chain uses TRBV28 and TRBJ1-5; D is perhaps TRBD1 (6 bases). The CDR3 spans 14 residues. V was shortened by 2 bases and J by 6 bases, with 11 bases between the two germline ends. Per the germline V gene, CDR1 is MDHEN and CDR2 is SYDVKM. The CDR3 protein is CASSLAGAGQPQHF. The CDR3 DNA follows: TGTGCCAGCAGTTTAGCGGGGGCAGGTCAGCCCCAGCATTTT.